The rows below give T cell receptor beta chains drawn from one sample of a study of cytotoxic CD8 clonotypes in ibrutinib-treated CLL. Sequencing used immunoSEQ multiplex PCR; TCRdb keeps in-frame clones, though not all of them. The table shows 150,000 or so clones, with about 84% occurring only once. The specimen comprised PBMCs, sampled after 36 months of ibrutinib treatment. The receptors come from a human donor with chronic lymphocytic leukemia. The CDR3 runs from the conserved cysteine through the conserved F or W. A D gene is named only where the DNA matches it firmly.

>-|15|TRBJ2-5|TRBV5-4
CASSWKGRYQETQYF
TGTGCCAGCAGCTGGAAGGGCCGGTACCAAGAGACCCAGTACTTC
>-|12|TRBJ1-1|TRBV2
CASRMVGTEAFF
TGTGCCAGCAGAATGGTGGGGACTGAAGCTTTCTTT
>-|15|TRBJ2-7|TRBV5-1
CASSLGPEPSYEQYF
TGCGCCAGCAGCTTGGGGCCAGAGCCCTCCTACGAGCAGTACTTC
>TRBD1|15|TRBJ2-7|TRBV18
CASSRGTGPSYEQYF
TGTGCCAGCTCACGTGGGACAGGTCCCTCCTACGAGCAGTACTTC
>-|15|TRBJ2-7|TRBV5-1
CASSLIIGRAYEQYF
TGCGCCAGCAGTCTCATTATCGGGAGAGCCTACGAGCAGTACTTC
>-|15|TRBJ2-2|TRBV5-5
CASSLTSANTGELFF
TGTGCCAGCAGCTTGACCAGCGCGAACACCGGGGAGCTGTTTTTT
>TRBD1|17|TRBJ2-3|TRBV18
CASSPLLQGKGTDTQYF
TGTGCCAGCTCACCTCTATTACAGGGGAAAGGAACAGATACGCAGTATTTT
>-|17|TRBJ1-6|TRBV28
CASTLLLAGYFNSPLHF
TGTGCCAGCACCCTGCTTCTGGCAGGGTACTTTAATTCACCCCTCCACTTT
>TRBD1|15|TRBJ2-7|TRBV5-1
CASSRSRQGDGEQYF
TGCGCCAGCAGTAGGTCTCGACAGGGAGACGGCGAGCAGTACTTC
>-|12|TRBJ1-4|TRBV7-9
CASSSGYEKLFF
TGTGCCAGCAGCTCGGGATATGAAAAACTGTTTTTT
>-|17|TRBJ2-1|TRBV7-3
CASSSQGGSARLNEQFF
TGTGCCAGCAGCTCCCAGGGGGGTAGCGCCCGGTTGAATGAGCAGTTCTTC
>-|14|TRBJ2-1|TRBV5-1
CASSLLGVHNEQFF
TGCGCCAGCAGCTTGTTAGGGGTCCACAATGAGCAGTTCTTC
>TRBD1|15|TRBJ1-4|TRBV5-4
CASSAGTATNEKLFF
TGTGCCAGCAGCGCTGGGACAGCAACTAATGAAAAACTGTTTTTT
>-|13|TRBJ2-1|TRBV13
CASSAGQINEQFF
TGTGCCAGCAGCGCAGGACAGATCAATGAGCAGTTCTTC